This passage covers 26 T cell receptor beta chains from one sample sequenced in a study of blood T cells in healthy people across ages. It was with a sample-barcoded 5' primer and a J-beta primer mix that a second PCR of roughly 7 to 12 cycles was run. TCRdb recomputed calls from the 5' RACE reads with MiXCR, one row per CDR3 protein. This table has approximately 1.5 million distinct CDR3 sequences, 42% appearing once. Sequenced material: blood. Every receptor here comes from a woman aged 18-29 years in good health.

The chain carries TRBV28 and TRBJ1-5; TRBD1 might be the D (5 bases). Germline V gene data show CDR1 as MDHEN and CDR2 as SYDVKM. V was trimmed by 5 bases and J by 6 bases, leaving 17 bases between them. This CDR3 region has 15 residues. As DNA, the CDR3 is TGTGCCAGCAGTCCCCCATCAGGGTCCTCTCAGCCCCAGCATTTT. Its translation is CASSPPSGSSQPQHF.

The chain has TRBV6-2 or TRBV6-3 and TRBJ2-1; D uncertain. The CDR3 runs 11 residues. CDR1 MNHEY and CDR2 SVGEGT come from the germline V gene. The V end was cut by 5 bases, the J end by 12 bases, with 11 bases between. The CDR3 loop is CASSHSWVQFF. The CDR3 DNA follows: TGTGCCAGCAGTCATAGCTGGGTGCAGTTCTTC.

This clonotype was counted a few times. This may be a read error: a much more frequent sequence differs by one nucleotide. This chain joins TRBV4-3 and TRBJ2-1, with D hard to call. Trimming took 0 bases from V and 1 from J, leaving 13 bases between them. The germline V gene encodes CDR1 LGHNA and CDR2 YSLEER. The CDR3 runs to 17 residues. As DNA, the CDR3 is TGCGCCAGCAGCCAAGATACCGCAGGAGTGTCCTACAATGAGCAGTTCTTC. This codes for CASSQDTAGVSYNEQFF.

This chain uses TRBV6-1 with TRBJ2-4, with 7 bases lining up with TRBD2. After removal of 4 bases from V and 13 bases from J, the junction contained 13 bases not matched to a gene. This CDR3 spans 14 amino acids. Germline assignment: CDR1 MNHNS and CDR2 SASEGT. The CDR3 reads CASSALRGSGEQYF. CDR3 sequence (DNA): TGTGCCAGCAGTGCCCTTCGCGGGAGTGGTGAGCAGTACTTC.

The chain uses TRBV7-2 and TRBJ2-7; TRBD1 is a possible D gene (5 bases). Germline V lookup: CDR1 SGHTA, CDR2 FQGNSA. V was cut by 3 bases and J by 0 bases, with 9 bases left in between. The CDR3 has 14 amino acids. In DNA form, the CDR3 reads TGTGCCAGCAGCTTGGCACAGGTCTCCTACGAGCAGTACTTC. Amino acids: CASSLAQVSYEQYF.

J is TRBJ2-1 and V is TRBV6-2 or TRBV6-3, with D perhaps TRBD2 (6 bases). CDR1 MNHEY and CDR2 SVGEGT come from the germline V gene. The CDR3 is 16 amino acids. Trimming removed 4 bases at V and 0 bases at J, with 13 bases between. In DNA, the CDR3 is TGTGCCAGCAGTTCAGCGGGTAAGAGCTCCTACAATGAGCAGTTCTTC. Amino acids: CASSSAGKSSYNEQFF.

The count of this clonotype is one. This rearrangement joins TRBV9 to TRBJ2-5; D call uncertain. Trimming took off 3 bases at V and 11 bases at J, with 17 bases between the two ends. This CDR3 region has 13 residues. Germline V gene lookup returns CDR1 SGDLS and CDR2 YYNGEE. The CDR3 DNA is TGTGCCAGCAGCGGAGAACAGCACAATGAGCAGTACTTC. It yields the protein CASSGEQHNEQYF.

The CDR3 DNA reads TGTGCCAGCAGTCCCACAGGGCTAAGGGGGGAAAAACTGTTTTTT. Protein product: CASSPTGLRGEKLFF. The chain joins TRBV6-1 to TRBJ1-4, with D perhaps TRBD1 (6 bases). The CDR3 runs 15 residues. Germline V gives CDR1 MNHNS, CDR2 SASEGT. V dropped 5 bases and J dropped 8 bases, with 18 bases sitting between them.

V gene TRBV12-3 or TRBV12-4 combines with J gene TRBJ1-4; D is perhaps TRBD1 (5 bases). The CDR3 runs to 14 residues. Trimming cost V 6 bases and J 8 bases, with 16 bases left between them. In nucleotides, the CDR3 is TGTGCCAGCAGGTCGGGACTGGGCTGGGAAAAACTGTTTTTT. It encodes CASRSGLGWEKLFF.

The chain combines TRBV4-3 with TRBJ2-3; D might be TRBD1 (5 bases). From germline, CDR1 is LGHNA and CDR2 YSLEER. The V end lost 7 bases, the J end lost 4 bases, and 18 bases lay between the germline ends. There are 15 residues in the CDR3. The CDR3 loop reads CASTLTGSSADTQYF. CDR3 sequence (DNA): TGCGCCAGCACCTTAACAGGAAGTTCGGCAGATACGCAGTATTTT.

The CDR3 here is CASSPSEGTEAFF. The CDR3 bases are TGTGCCAGCAGCCCAAGTGAGGGGACTGAAGCTTTCTTT. This sequence joins TRBV11-1 and TRBJ1-1; D possibly corresponds to TRBD1 (5 bases). The germline V gene has CDR1 SGHAT and CDR2 FQDESV (reference sequence). The CDR3 loop spans 13 amino acids. V gave up 5 bases and J gave up 5 bases, with 12 bases separating them.

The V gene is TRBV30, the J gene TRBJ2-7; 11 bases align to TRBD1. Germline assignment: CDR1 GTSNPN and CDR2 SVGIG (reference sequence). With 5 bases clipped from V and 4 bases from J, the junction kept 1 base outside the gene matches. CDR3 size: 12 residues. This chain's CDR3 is CAWGQGAYEQYF. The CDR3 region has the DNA TGTGCCTGGGGACAGGGGGCTTACGAGCAGTACTTC.

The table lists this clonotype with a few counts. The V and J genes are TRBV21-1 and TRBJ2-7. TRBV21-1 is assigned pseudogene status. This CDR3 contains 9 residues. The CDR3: CASFLVQYF. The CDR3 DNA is TGTGCCAGCTTCCTTGTGCAGTACTTC.

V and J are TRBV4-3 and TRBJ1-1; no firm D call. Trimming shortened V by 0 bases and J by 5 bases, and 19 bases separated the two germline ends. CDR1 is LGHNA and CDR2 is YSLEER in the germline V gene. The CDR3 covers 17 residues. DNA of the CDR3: TGCGCCAGCAGCCAAGATATATTTCGCAGGATAGGTACTGAAGCTTTCTTT. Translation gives CASSQDIFRRIGTEAFF.

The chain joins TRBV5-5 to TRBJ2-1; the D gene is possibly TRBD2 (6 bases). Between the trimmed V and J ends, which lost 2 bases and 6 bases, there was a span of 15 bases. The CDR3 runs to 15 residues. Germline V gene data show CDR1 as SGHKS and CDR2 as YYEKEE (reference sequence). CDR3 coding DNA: TGTGCCAGCAGCTTCCGGGACTCGTTGATCAATGAGCAGTTCTTC. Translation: CASSFRDSLINEQFF.

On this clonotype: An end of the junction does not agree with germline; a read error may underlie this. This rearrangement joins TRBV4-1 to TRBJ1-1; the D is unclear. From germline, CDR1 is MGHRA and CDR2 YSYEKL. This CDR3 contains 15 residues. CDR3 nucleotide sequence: TGCGCCGGCAGCCAATCCCTAGTACTGAATACTGAAGCTTTCTTT. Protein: CAGSQSLVLNTEAFF.

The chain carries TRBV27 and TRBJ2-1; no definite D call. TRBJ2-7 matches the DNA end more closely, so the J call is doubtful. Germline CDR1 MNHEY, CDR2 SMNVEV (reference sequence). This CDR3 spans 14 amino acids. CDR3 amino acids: CASSPRRENNEQYF. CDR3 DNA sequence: TGTGCCAGCAGTCCCAGACGAGAAAACAATGAGCAGTACTTC.

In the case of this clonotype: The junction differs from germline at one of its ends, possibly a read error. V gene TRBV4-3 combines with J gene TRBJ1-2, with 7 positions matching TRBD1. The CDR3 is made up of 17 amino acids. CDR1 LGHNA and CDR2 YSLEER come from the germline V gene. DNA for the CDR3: TGCGCCAGCAGCCAAGGCCGACTCGGACAGGACGTCTATGGCCACACCTTC. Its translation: CASSQGRLGQDVYGHTF.

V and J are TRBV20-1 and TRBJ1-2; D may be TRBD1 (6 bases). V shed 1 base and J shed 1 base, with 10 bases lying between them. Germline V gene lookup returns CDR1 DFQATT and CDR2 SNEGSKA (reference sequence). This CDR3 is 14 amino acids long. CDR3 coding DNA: TGCAGTGCTAGAGGGGACATCAATAACTATGGCTACACCTTC. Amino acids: CSARGDINNYGYTF.

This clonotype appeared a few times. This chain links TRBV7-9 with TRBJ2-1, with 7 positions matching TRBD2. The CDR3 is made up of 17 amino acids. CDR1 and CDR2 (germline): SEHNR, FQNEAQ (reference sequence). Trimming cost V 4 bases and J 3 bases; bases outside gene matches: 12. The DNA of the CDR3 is TGTGCCAGCAGCTCCCCACTGGACGGGAGGCTCTACAATGAGCAGTTCTTC. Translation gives CASSSPLDGRLYNEQFF.

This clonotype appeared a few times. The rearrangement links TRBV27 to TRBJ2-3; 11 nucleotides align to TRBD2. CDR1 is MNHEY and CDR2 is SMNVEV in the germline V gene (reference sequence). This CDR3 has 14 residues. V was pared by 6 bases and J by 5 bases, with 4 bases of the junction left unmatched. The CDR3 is CASRQLAGGDTQYF. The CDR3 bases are TGTGCCAGCAGGCAGCTAGCGGGAGGAGATACGCAGTATTTT.

This CDR3 reads CASSSGVHTGELFF. CDR3 DNA sequence: TGTGCCAGCAGTTCAGGGGTCCACACCGGGGAGCTGTTTTTT. The chain combines TRBV28 with TRBJ2-2; tentatively, D is TRBD1 (6 bases). Germline V lookup: CDR1 MDHEN, CDR2 SYDVKM. V was clipped by 4 bases and J by 3 bases, with 9 bases between them. The CDR3 length is 14 residues.

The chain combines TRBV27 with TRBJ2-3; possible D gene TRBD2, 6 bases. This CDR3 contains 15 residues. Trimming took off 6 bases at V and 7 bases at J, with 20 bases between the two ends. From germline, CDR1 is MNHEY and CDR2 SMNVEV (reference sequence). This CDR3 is CASSSPGELRYTQYF. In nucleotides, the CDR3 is TGTGCCAGCAGCTCCCCGGGAGAATTACGTTATACGCAGTATTTT.

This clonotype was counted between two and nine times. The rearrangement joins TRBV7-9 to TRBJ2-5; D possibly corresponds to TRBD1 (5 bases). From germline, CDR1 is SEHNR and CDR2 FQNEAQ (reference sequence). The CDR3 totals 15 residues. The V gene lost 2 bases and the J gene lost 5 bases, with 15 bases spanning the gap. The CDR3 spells CASSLTGRSEETQYF. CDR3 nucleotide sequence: TGTGCCAGCAGCTTAACAGGAAGGTCCGAGGAGACCCAGTACTTC.

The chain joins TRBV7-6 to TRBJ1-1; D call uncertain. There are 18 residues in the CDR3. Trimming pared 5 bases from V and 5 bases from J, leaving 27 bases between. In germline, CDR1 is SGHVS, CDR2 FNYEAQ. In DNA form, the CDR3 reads TGTGCCAGCAGCCTCGAATCGTACGTCCGGGGTATTTGGACTGAAGCTTTCTTT. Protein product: CASSLESYVRGIWTEAFF. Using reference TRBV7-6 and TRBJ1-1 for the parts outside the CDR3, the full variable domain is GAGVSQSPRYKVTKRGQDVALRCDPISGHVSLYWYRQALGQGPEFLTYFNYEAQQDKSGLPNDRFSAERPEGSISTLTIQRTEQRDSAMYRCASSLESYVRGIWTEAFFGQGTRLTVV.

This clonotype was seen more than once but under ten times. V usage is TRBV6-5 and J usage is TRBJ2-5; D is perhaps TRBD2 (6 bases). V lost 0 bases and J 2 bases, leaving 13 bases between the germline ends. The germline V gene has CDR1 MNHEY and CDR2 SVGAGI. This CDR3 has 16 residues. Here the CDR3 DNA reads TGTGCCAGCAGTTACTCAACGGGGGTCCCACAAGAGACCCAGTACTTC. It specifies CASSYSTGVPQETQYF.